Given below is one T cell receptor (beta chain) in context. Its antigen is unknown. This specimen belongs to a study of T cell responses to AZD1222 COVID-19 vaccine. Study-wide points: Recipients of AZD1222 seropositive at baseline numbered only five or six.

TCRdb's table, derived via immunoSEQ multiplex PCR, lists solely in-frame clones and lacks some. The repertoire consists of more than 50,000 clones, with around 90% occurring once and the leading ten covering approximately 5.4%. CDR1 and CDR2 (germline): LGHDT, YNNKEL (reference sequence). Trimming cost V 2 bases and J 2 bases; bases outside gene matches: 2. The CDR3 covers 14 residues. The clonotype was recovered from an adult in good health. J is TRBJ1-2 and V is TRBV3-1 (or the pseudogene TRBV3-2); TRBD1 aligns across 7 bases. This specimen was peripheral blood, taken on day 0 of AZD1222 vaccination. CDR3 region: CASSQPGQNYGYTF. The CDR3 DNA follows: TGTGCCAGCAGCCAACCGGGACAGAACTATGGCTACACCTTC.